What follows are 18 T cell receptor beta chains derived from one specimen sequenced in a study of monozygotic twins with inflammatory bowel disease. TCRdb derives one entry per CDR3 protein from the 5' RACE reads, leaving out DNA. Recorded for this sample: about 150,000 distinct CDR3 sequences. The specimen was blood. All receptors come from a human donor with ulcerative colitis or Crohn's disease, or a healthy co-twin of an affected twin (not recorded which).

The rearrangement links TRBV27 to TRBJ2-3. CDR1 is MNHEY, CDR2 SMNVEV, per germline (reference sequence). This CDR3 contains 15 residues. The CDR3 loop reads CASSLGGSSTDTQYF.

V gene TRBV24-1 combines with J gene TRBJ2-7; TCRdb proposes TRBD1, but this gene call is untestable without DNA. In germline, CDR1 is KGHDR, CDR2 SFDVKD. This CDR3 region has 15 residues. The CDR3 reads CATSATGTGGREQYF.

The genes are TRBV18 and TRBJ2-5. Germline V lookup: CDR1 KGHSH, CDR2 LQKENI. CDR3 length: 11 residues. The CDR3 protein is CASSPQGTQYF.

The V call is TRBV24-1, the J call TRBJ1-1; the TCRdb call, TRBD1, lacks DNA for checking. The CDR3 extends over 16 amino acids. Germline loops: CDR1 KGHDR, CDR2 SFDVKD. The chain's CDR3 is CATSGKGQGRNTEAFF.

V is TRBV10-3 and J is TRBJ2-7. The CDR3 sequence is 15 residues long. Germline values: CDR1 ENHRY, CDR2 SYGVKD. CDR3 protein: CAISEPTGVGYEQYF.

The chain has TRBV29-1 and TRBJ2-7; the D call from TCRdb, TRBD1, cannot be confirmed without DNA. The CDR3 totals 18 residues. Germline loops: CDR1 SQVTM, CDR2 ANQGSEA. Here the CDR3 reads CSVGSRFRDRGSSYEQYF.

The chain combines TRBV7-2 with TRBJ2-7. CDR1 and CDR2 (germline): SGHTA, FQGNSA. The CDR3 loop spans 12 amino acids. CDR3 sequence: CASSFGGAEQYF. Based on the CDR3 plus reference TRBV7-2 and TRBJ2-7, the full variable domain is GAGVSQSPSNKVTEKGKDVELRCDPISGHTALYWYRQSLGQGLEFLIYFQGNSAPDKSGLPSDRFSAERTGGSVSTLTIQRTQQEDSAVYLCASSFGGAEQYFGPGTRLTVT.

The V and J genes are TRBV14 and TRBJ1-3; the TCRdb call, TRBD1, lacks DNA for checking. CDR1 is SGHDN, CDR2 FVKESK, per germline. This CDR3 region has 14 residues. CDR3 sequence reads: CASSQAGRGNTIYF.

This sequence joins TRBV7-3 and TRBJ1-4. The CDR3 is made up of 13 amino acids. Germline assignment: CDR1 SGHTA and CDR2 FQGTGA. Here the CDR3 reads CASSSAGGEKLFF.

The chain links TRBV20-1 to TRBJ1-1; no DNA is available, so the TRBD1 call from TCRdb remains unchecked. This CDR3 has 17 amino acids. CDR1 and CDR2 (germline): DFQATT, SNEGSKA (reference sequence). The CDR3 is CSATPWTGHSENTEAFF.

The chain is built from TRBV12-3 or TRBV12-4 and TRBJ1-2. The CDR3 covers 13 residues. This chain's CDR3 is CASSFERLYGYTF.

The gene calls are TRBV12-3 or TRBV12-4 and TRBJ2-1; absent DNA, TCRdb's TRBD1 call cannot be checked. The CDR3 extends over 16 amino acids. CDR3 loop: CASRKLGGQGALEQFF.

The chain employs TRBV5-5 and TRBJ1-1; the TRBD1 assignment by TCRdb is unverifiable without DNA. The germline V gene encodes CDR1 SGHKS and CDR2 YYEKEE (reference sequence). CDR3 size: 13 residues. The CDR3 protein is CASSYGGYSEAFF. The full variable domain, completed using reference TRBV5-5 and TRBJ1-1, is DAGVTQSPTHLIKTRGQQVTLRCSPISGHKSVSWYQQVLGQGPQFIFQYYEKEERGRGNFPDRFSARQFPNYSSELNVNALLLGDSALYLCASSYGGYSEAFFGQGTRLTVV.

The CDR3: CSAGQGSGYTF. The rearrangement links TRBV29-1 to TRBJ1-2; TCRdb's D gene call, TRBD1, goes unchecked for lack of DNA. This CDR3 contains 11 residues. CDR1 and CDR2 from the germline V gene are SQVTM and ANQGSEA.

The chain joins TRBV9 to TRBJ1-6; TCRdb reports TRBD1, a call that lacks DNA to check it against. The germline CDR1 and CDR2 sequences are SGDLS and YYNGEE. The CDR3 has 16 amino acids. The CDR3 region is CASSVVGQGPGSPLHF.

V usage is TRBV11-1 and J usage is TRBJ2-2; TCRdb proposes TRBD1, but this gene call is untestable without DNA. Looked up from germline, CDR1 is SGHAT and CDR2 is FQDESV (reference sequence). The CDR3 has 16 residues. The CDR3 spells CASSSPTGAVSGELFF.

V gene TRBV27 combines with J gene TRBJ1-4; TCRdb reports TRBD1, a call that lacks DNA to check it against. Germline V gene lookup returns CDR1 MNHEY and CDR2 SMNVEV (reference sequence). The CDR3 length is 14 residues. CDR3 amino acids: CASSFGRGNEKLFF.

The chain is built from TRBV28 and TRBJ2-7; TCRdb returns TRBD1, unconfirmable since there is no DNA. Germline CDR1 is MDHEN and CDR2 is SYDVKM. This CDR3 has 13 amino acids. CDR3 sequence: CASSDRGRYEQYF.